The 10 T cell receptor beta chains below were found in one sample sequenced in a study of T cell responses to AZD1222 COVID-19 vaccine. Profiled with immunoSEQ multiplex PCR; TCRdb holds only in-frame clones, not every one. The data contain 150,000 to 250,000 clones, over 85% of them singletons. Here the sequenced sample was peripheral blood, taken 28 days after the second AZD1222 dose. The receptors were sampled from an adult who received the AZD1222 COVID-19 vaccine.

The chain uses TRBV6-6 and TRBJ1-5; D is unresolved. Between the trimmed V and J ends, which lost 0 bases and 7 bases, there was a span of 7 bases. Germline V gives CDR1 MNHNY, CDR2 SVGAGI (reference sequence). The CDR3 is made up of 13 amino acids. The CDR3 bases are TGTGCCAGCAGTTACTCGAGGAGCCAGCCCCAGCATTTT. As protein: CASSYSRSQPQHF.

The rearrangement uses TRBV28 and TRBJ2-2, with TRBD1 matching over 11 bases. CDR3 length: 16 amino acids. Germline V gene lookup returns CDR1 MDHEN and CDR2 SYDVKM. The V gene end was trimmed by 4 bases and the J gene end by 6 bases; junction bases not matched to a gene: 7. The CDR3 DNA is TGTGCCAGCAGTTCACCCTTGGGACAGGGGGCCGGGGAGCTGTTTTTT. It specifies CASSSPLGQGAGELFF.

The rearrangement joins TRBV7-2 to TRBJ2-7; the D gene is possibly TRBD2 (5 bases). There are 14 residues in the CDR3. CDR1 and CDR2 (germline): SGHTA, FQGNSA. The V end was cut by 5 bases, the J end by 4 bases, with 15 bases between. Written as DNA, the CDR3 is TGTGCCAGCAGCCCTACCTCGGGAAATTACGAGCAGTACTTC. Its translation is CASSPTSGNYEQYF. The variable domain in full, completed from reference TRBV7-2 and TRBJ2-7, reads GAGVSQSPSNKVTEKGKDVELRCDPISGHTALYWYRQSLGQGLEFLIYFQGNSAPDKSGLPSDRFSAERTGGSVSTLTIQRTQQEDSAVYLCASSPTSGNYEQYFGPGTRLTVT.

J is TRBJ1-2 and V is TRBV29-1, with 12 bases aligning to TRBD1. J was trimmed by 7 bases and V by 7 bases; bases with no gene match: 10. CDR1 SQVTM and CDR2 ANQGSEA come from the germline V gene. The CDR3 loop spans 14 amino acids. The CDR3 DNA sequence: TGCAGCGGGGGACAGGGGGCAAGTCTCGGTGGCTACACCTTC. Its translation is CSGGQGASLGGYTF. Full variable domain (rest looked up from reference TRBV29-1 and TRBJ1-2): SAVISQKPSRDICQRGTSLTIQCQVDSQVTMMFWYRQQPGQSLTLIATANQGSEATYESGFVIDKFPISRPNLTFSTLTVSNMSPEDSSIYLCSGGQGASLGGYTFGSGTRLTVV.

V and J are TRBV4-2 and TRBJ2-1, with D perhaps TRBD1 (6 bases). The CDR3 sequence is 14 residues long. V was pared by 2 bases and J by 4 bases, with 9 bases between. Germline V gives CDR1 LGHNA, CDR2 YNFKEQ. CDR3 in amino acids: CASSQSGQYNEQFF. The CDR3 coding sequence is TGTGCCAGCAGCCAAAGTGGACAGTACAATGAGCAGTTCTTC.

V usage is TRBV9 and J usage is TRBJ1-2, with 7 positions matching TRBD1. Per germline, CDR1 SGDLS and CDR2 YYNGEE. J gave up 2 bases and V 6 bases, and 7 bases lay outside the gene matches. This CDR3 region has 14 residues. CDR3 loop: CASTLRQGNYGYTF. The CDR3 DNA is TGTGCCAGCACCTTACGACAGGGCAACTATGGCTACACCTTC.

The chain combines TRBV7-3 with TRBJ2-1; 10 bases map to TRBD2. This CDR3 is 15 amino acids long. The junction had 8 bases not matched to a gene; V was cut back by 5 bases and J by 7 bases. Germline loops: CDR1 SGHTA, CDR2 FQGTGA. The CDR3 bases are TGTGCCAGCAGCCTAAAAGCGGGGGGGCCTAATGAGCAGTTCTTC. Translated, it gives CASSLKAGGPNEQFF.

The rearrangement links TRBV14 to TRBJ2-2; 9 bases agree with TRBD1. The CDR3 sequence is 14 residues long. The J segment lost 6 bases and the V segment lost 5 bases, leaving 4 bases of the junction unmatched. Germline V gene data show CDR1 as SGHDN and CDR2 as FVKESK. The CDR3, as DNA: TGTGCCAGCAGCTTCCGACAGGGGGCCGGGGAGCTGTTTTTT. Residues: CASSFRQGAGELFF.

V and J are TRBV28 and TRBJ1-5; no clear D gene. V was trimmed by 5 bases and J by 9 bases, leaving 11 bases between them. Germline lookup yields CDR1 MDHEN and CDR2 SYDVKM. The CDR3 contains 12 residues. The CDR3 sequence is CASSPADGPQHF. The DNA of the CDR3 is TGTGCCAGCAGTCCAGCCGATGGGCCCCAGCATTTT.

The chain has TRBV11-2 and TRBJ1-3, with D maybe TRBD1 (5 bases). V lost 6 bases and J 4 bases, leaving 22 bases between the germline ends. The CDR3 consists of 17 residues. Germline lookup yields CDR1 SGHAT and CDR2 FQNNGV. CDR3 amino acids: CASSRTAGTPEGNTIYF. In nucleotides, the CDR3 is TGTGCCAGCAGTCGTACTGCCGGGACCCCGGAGGGAAACACCATATATTTT. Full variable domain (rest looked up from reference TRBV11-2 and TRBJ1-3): EAGVAQSPRYKIIEKRQSVAFWCNPISGHATLYWYQQILGQGPKLLIQFQNNGVVDDSQLPKDRFSAERLKGVDSTLKIQPAKLEDSAVYLCASSRTAGTPEGNTIYFGEGSWLTVV.